This T cell receptor beta chain derives from a study of T-cell memory formation after mild COVID-19. Study-wide context: For the most part, TCR clusters were specific to one donor.

TCRdb ran MiXCR on the 5' RACE reads and lists one entry per CDR3 protein. This table holds hundreds of thousands of distinct CDR3 sequences, roughly 15% found once. From germline, CDR1 is MGHRA and CDR2 YSYEKL. V was trimmed by 2 bases and J by 3 bases, leaving 16 bases between them. There are 16 residues in the CDR3. This clonotype has more than one count but fewer than ten. Its antigen is as yet unknown. Whole-study findings and limits: Clones contracting across day 15 to 85 had a balanced CD4/CD8 profile; later expanding clones leaned CD4+. Pre-infection memory already had some responding clones, implying cross-reactive memory joined.

The sequence came from a man younger than 35 who had mild COVID-19 (a few samples of this study predate the infection). Cell type and time point are not known. This sequence joins TRBV4-1 and TRBJ2-5; D ambiguous. Sequencing input: PBMCs or a T cell subset sorted from them (not recorded which). As DNA, the CDR3 is TGCGCCAGCAGCCAAAGTCTTACCCGACCGGAAGAGACCCAGTACTTC. It encodes CASSQSLTRPEETQYF.